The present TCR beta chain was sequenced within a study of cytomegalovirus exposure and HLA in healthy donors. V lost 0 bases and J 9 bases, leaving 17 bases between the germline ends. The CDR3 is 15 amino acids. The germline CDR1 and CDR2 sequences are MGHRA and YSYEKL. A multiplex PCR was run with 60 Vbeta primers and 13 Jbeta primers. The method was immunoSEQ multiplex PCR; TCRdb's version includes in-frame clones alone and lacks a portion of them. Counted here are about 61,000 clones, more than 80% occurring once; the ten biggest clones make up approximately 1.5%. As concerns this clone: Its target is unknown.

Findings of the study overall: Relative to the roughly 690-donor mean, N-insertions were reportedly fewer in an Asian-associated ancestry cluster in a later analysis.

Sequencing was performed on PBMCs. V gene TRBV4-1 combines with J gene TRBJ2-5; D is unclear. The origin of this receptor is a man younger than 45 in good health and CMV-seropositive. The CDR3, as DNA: TGCGCCAGCAGCCAAGAAGAGAACAGACCAATTTCCCAGTACTTC. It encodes CASSQEENRPISQYF.